The 17 T cell receptor beta chains given below trace back to one sample, sequenced in a study of T cell clonality in common variable immunodeficiency. Only in-frame clones appear in the TCRdb table, and some are missing; sequencing was by immunoSEQ multiplex PCR. This sample carries about 35,000 clones, none of them present only once. The sequencing sample was made of peripheral blood mononuclear cells. The receptors were sampled from a person aged 18 to 70 in good health.

This clone was picked up many times. The CDR3 end lies 3 residues beyond the end of the read and is filled in from the germline J gene. The chain links TRBV5-4 to TRBJ2-3; TRBD1 matches 11 bases. CDR3 size: 16 residues. J lost 0 bases, V lost 9 bases, and 9 bases had no gene match. CDR1 and CDR2 from the germline V gene are SGHNT and YYREEE (reference sequence). The part of the CDR3 DNA that was read is TGTGCCACTAGGACAGGGGGCACATCTAGCACAGATACG. Protein product: CATRTGGTSSTDT. In full, the CDR3 reads CATRTGGTSSTDTQYF.

This clone was detected ten times or more. The read terminates 3 residues before the CDR3 end, so the remaining end is supplied by the germline J gene. The chain combines TRBV18 with TRBJ1-5; 7 positions agree with TRBD1. Looked up from germline, CDR1 is KGHSH and CDR2 is LQKENI. The V gene end was trimmed by 6 bases and the J gene end by 6 bases; junction bases not matched to a gene: 11. The CDR3 is 15 residues long. Incomplete CDR3 DNA: TGTGCCAGCTCCCCGGACGGGACAGCCGGTCAGCCC. Translation gives CASSPDGTAGQP. The full CDR3 reads CASSPDGTAGQPQHF.

This clone was detected many times. The read ends 3 residues before the CDR3 terminus; that terminus is restored from the germline J gene. The chain carries TRBV6-2 or TRBV6-3 and TRBJ2-2; 9 nucleotides agree with TRBD2. The junction had 12 bases not matched to a gene; V was cut back by 6 bases and J by 7 bases. The germline V gene encodes CDR1 MNHEY and CDR2 SVGEGT. This CDR3 spans 16 amino acids. The DNA read from the CDR3 is TGTGCCAGCAGCCCGTTAGCGGGAGAGTTTATCGGGGAG. It specifies CASSPLAGEFIGE. The full-length CDR3 reads as CASSPLAGEFIGELFF.

Details on this clone: The read ends 3 residues early relative to the CDR3; the germline J gene fills the gap. This chain links TRBV7-3 with TRBJ1-2, with a tentative D call TRBD1 (6 bases). CDR1 is SGHTA and CDR2 is FQGTGA in the germline V gene. This CDR3 region has 14 residues. The part of the CDR3 DNA that was read is TGTGCCAGCAGCCACTACAGGGAGTCAGATACC. This translates into CASSHYRESDT. In full, the CDR3 is CASSHYRESDTYTF.

This clone has at least ten counts. Sequencing ends 3 residues short of the CDR3 end; the germline J gene provides the rest. This chain connects TRBV7-6 to TRBJ2-3; no clear D gene. The germline gives CDR1 SGHVS, CDR2 FNYEAQ. This CDR3 is 14 amino acids long. Trimming stripped 1 base from V and 5 bases from J, with 10 bases between. The CDR3: CASSLGPAGDTQYF. The DNA read from the CDR3 is TGTGCCAGCAGCTTAGGACCCGCAGGAGATACG.

Ten or more counts support this clone. The read gets to within 3 residues of the CDR3 end, and the germline J gene fills in the rest. The chain joins TRBV2 to TRBJ2-7; 11 bases align to TRBD1. Germline-derived CDR1 and CDR2 are SNHLY and FYNNEI. This CDR3 contains 16 residues. J gave up 4 bases and V 5 bases, and 10 bases lay outside the gene matches. The CDR3 is CASSPTPGQGGYEQYF. CDR3 DNA (partial): TGTGCCAGCAGTCCTACACCGGGACAGGGGGGGTACGAG.

This clone was recorded many times. The CDR3 goes on 3 residues after the read ends, and that part is filled in from the germline J gene. Other DNA sequences from this sample encode an identical CDR3 as well. The chain recombines TRBV19 with TRBJ1-3; weak D call: TRBD1 (5 bases). V was clipped by 5 bases and J by 7 bases, with 12 bases between them. Germline lookup yields CDR1 LNHDA and CDR2 SQIVND (reference sequence). The CDR3 length is 13 residues. The CDR3 bases that were read are TGTGCCAGTAGTCCGCAGGGTAGGAACACC. Translating it yields CASSPQGRNT. The entire CDR3 is CASSPQGRNTIYF. Full variable domain (outside the CDR3, taken from reference TRBV19 and TRBJ1-3): DGGITQSPKYLFRKEGQNVTLSCEQNLNHDAMYWYRQDPGQGLRLIYYSQIVNDFQKGDIAEGYSVSREKKESFPLTVTSAQKNPTAFYLCASSPQGRNTIYFGEGSWLTVV.

In its sample, this clone was seen a few times. The CDR3 here is CASSLPDRSYDYTF. Partial CDR3 DNA: TGTGCCAGCAGCCTACCGGACAGGTCGTACGAC. The V and J genes are TRBV7-9 and TRBJ1-2; TRBD1 aligns across 7 bases. The CDR3 end is not reached by the read, which stops 3 residues before it; the germline J gene fills it in. CDR3 length: 14 amino acids. Looked up from germline, CDR1 is SEHNR and CDR2 is FQNEAQ (reference sequence).

This clone was found many times. Incomplete CDR3 DNA: TGTGCCAGCAGGCGGGATAGCGGGACGGAGGGAAATGAG. Residues: CASRRDSGTEGNE. In full, the CDR3 is CASRRDSGTEGNEQFF. The rearrangement uses TRBV28 and TRBJ2-1; 8 bases match TRBD2. The read terminates 3 residues ahead of where the CDR3 ends, so the germline J gene completes it. The germline CDR1 and CDR2 sequences are MDHEN and SYDVKM. J was trimmed by 7 bases and V by 6 bases; bases with no gene match: 14. The CDR3 loop spans 16 amino acids.

This clone occurred many times. The observed sequence ends 3 residues before the CDR3 terminus, with the missing tail filled in from the germline J gene. This chain uses TRBV28 with TRBJ2-7, with 9 bases that match TRBD1. Trimming removed 3 bases from V and 5 bases from J; junction bases left unmatched: 8. Germline values: CDR1 MDHEN, CDR2 SYDVKM. CDR3 length equals 15 residues. The CDR3 bases that were read are TGTGCCAGCAGTTTTCTGACAGGGGGGATCGACGAG. Its protein is CASSFLTGGIDE. The entire CDR3 sequence reads CASSFLTGGIDEQYF.

This clone was recorded many times. The junction departs from germline at one end; a sequencing error may be responsible. The read stops 3 residues short of the end of the CDR3; the missing end is completed from the germline J gene. The gene calls are TRBV7-7 and TRBJ2-5; 12 bases align to TRBD2. CDR3 length equals 17 residues. Germline lookup yields CDR1 SSHAT and CDR2 FNYEAQ (reference sequence). The CDR3 loop reads CASSAHRLAGVMETQYF. Incomplete CDR3 DNA: TGTGCTAGCAGCGCCCACCGACTAGCGGGAGTAATGGAGACC.

Ten or more counts support this clone. The DNA ends 3 residues before the CDR3 does, and the rest of the CDR3 is filled in from the germline J gene. This sequence joins TRBV7-3 and TRBJ2-5; tentatively, D is TRBD1 (6 bases). The germline V gene encodes CDR1 SGHTA and CDR2 FQGTGA. This CDR3 is built from 14 residues. V dropped 5 bases and J dropped 5 bases, with 15 bases sitting between them. The DNA read from the CDR3 is TGTGCCAGCAGCCCCATGGGGGCTGGGGAGACC. Encoded protein: CASSPMGAGET. The entire CDR3 is CASSPMGAGETQYF.

There are many counts of this clone. The observed sequence ends 3 residues before the CDR3 terminus, with the missing tail filled in from the germline J gene. The J gene is TRBJ2-3, the V gene TRBV20-1; 12 bases agree with TRBD2. The CDR3 spans 16 residues. Germline CDR1 reads DFQATT; CDR2 reads SNEGSKA (reference sequence). The CDR3 loop is CSARLAGGPRQETQYF. The CDR3 DNA, read in part, is TGCAGTGCTAGACTAGCGGGAGGGCCTCGCCAAGAGACG.

Remarks on this clone: From the germline J gene comes the end of the CDR3, since the read stops 3 residues before it. The chain has TRBV11-2 and TRBJ2-7; 8 bases align to TRBD2. Germline lookup yields CDR1 SGHAT and CDR2 FQNNGV. This CDR3 is built from 14 residues. The V segment lost 3 bases and the J segment 5 bases; nucleotides outside the gene matches: 6. CDR3 DNA, as far as it was read: TGTGCCAGCAGCTTCTGGCAGCGGGAGAACGAG. It specifies CASSFWQRENE. The full CDR3 reads CASSFWQRENEQYF.

This clone was found many times. With the read ending 3 residues before the CDR3 end, the germline J gene is used to fill in that end. The chain joins TRBV5-4 to TRBJ1-2; 8 bases line up with TRBD1. V shed 4 bases and J 5 bases; nucleotides not matched to a gene: 10. Per germline, CDR1 SGHNT and CDR2 YYREEE (reference sequence). The CDR3 loop spans 15 amino acids. Partial CDR3 DNA: TGTGCCAGCAGCCTCGACAGGGGATTAGGGTATGGC. Its protein product is CASSLDRGLGYG. The CDR3 in full is CASSLDRGLGYGYTF. The full variable domain, in which reference TRBV5-4 and TRBJ1-2 provide the parts outside the CDR3, is ETGVTQSPTHLIKTRGQQVTLRCSSQSGHNTVSWYQQALGQGPQFIFQYYREEENGRGNFPPRFSGLQFPNYSSELNVNALELDDSALYLCASSLDRGLGYGYTFGSGTRLTVV.

This clone was counted ten times or more. The read falls 3 residues short of the CDR3 end, and the missing part is taken from the germline J gene. The genes are TRBV4-1 and TRBJ1-4; tentatively, D is TRBD1 (5 bases). The CDR3 covers 15 residues. Germline lookup yields CDR1 MGHRA and CDR2 YSYEKL. With 1 base removed from V and 7 bases from J, the gap between germline ends came to 13 bases. CDR3 region: CASSQVWDSSEKLFF. The CDR3 DNA, read in part, is TGCGCCAGCAGCCAAGTATGGGACTCCAGTGAAAAA.

CDR3 DNA, as far as it was read: TGTGCCAGCAGCCACGGGACAGCCTACGAG. The encoded protein is CASSHGTAYE. In full, the CDR3 is CASSHGTAYEQYF. The chain links TRBV11-3 to TRBJ2-7; 7 nucleotides line up with TRBD1. The missing CDR3 end, 3 residues past where the read stops, is filled in from the germline J gene. CDR3 length: 13 residues. J lost 2 bases, V lost 5 bases, and 3 bases had no gene match. Per germline, CDR1 SGHNT and CDR2 YENEEA.